The 20 T cell receptor beta chains given below trace back to one sample, sequenced in a study of shared clonotypes between healthy human individuals. Data came from immunoSEQ multiplex PCR; TCRdb stores just in-frame clones and leaves some out. Counted here are under 2.5 million clones, 85% to 95% occurring once; the ten biggest clones make up 0.3% to 0.45%. The sequencing input was naive CD4+ T cells from PBMCs. The subset here: CD45RA+ positively selected. Source of these receptors: a man younger than 35 in good health. Some clones in this sample may be carry-over from other donors' samples.

The chain combines TRBV10-3 with TRBJ2-3; no clear D. V was pared by 4 bases and J by 5 bases, with 16 bases between. Germline V gives CDR1 ENHRY, CDR2 SYGVKD. The CDR3 sequence is 15 residues long. This CDR3 reads CAISVGASSGDTQYF. CDR3 nucleotides: TGTGCCATCAGTGTCGGAGCTAGTTCCGGAGATACGCAGTATTTT.

This clone was counted a single time. CDR3 residues: CASSLNRNTGELFF. For the CDR3, the DNA is TGTGCCAGCAGCCTCAACCGAAACACCGGGGAGCTGTTTTTT. V usage is TRBV27 and J usage is TRBJ2-2; D is uncertain. The V and J ends lost 6 bases and 2 bases respectively, with 10 bases between them. The CDR3 covers 14 residues. Germline CDR1 reads MNHEY; CDR2 reads SMNVEV (reference sequence).

This clone was detected a few times. Other DNA sequences of this sample code for an identical CDR3. V usage is TRBV5-1 and J usage is TRBJ1-1, with D hard to call. The CDR3 is 14 amino acids. Per germline, CDR1 SGHRS and CDR2 YFSETQ. V was clipped by 0 bases and J by 1 base, with 7 bases between them. The CDR3: CASSLASENTEAFF. In DNA, the CDR3 is TGCGCCAGCAGCTTGGCGTCAGAGAACACTGAAGCTTTCTTT.

The chain recombines TRBV7-2 with TRBJ2-6; 9 nucleotides match TRBD1. Germline assignment: CDR1 SGHTA and CDR2 FQGNSA. This CDR3 is 19 amino acids long. V gave up 2 bases and J gave up 0 bases; unmatched junction bases: 8. The CDR3 reads CASSLNRDRVPSGANVLTF. The CDR3 DNA is TGTGCCAGCAGCTTAAACCGGGACAGGGTACCCTCTGGGGCCAACGTCCTGACTTTC.

This chain links TRBV7-3 with TRBJ2-1; D not certain. Germline CDR1 SGHTA, CDR2 FQGTGA. Trimming cost V 5 bases and J 0 bases, with 14 bases left between them. This CDR3 has 16 amino acids. CDR3 protein: CASSPRGSRSYNEQFF. DNA for the CDR3: TGTGCCAGCAGCCCCCGTGGTAGCCGCTCCTACAATGAGCAGTTCTTC.

The V and J genes are TRBV28 and TRBJ2-5; possible D gene TRBD2, 5 bases. Trimming stripped 3 bases from V and 2 bases from J, with 16 bases between. Per the germline V gene, CDR1 is MDHEN and CDR2 is SYDVKM. CDR3 size: 16 residues. The CDR3, as DNA: TGTGCCAGCAGTTTGCGGGCTCGACCCCCACAAGAGACCCAGTACTTC. This translates into CASSLRARPPQETQYF. The whole variable domain, remainder taken from reference TRBV28 and TRBJ2-5, is DVKVTQSSRYLVKRTGEKVFLECVQDMDHENMFWYRQDPGLGLRLIYFSYDVKMKEKGDIPEGYSVSREKKERFSLILESASTNQTSMYLCASSLRARPPQETQYFGPGTRLLVL.

The rearrangement links TRBV13 to TRBJ1-1; D possibly corresponds to TRBD1 (6 bases). Germline V CDR1 and CDR2: PRHDT, FYEKMQ (reference sequence). V lost 4 bases to trimming and J lost 11 bases, with 14 bases between them. The CDR3 length is 12 residues. As DNA, the CDR3 is TGTGCCAGCAGCTATCCAGGGGAAGCGGCTTTCTTT. It specifies CASSYPGEAAFF.

V is TRBV7-2 and J is TRBJ2-2; D unresolved. This CDR3 region has 16 residues. The germline V gene has CDR1 SGHTA and CDR2 FQGNSA. The V end was cut by 1 base, the J end by 1 base, with 10 bases between. CDR3 DNA: TGTGCCAGCAGCTTAGTCGGCCCACAGAACACCGGGGAGCTGTTTTTT. Its protein is CASSLVGPQNTGELFF.

This chain connects TRBV6-6 to TRBJ2-5, with 10 bases aligning to TRBD2. The CDR3 spans 15 residues. Germline assignment: CDR1 MNHNY and CDR2 SVGAGI (reference sequence). Trimming removed 7 bases from V and 4 bases from J; junction bases left unmatched: 9. CDR3 loop: CASTVAGGGGETQYF. DNA of the CDR3: TGTGCCAGCACCGTAGCGGGAGGAGGCGGAGAGACCCAGTACTTC.

J is TRBJ2-5 and V is TRBV7-9, with a possible D match to TRBD2 (5 bases). The CDR3 consists of 11 residues. CDR1 and CDR2 from the germline V gene are SEHNR and FQNEAQ (reference sequence). Deletions cut 5 bases from V and 10 bases from J, with 11 bases between. CDR3: CASSEEDRQYF. CDR3 in DNA: TGTGCCAGCAGCGAGGAGGACCGCCAGTACTTC.

The chain employs TRBV5-4 and TRBJ2-5; D not resolved. Judging by the DNA end, TRBJ2-7 fits better; the J call may be wrong. The CDR3 runs to 15 residues. The V gene's germline CDR1 is SGHNT and CDR2 YYREEE (reference sequence). CDR3 in DNA: TGTGCCAGCAGCTTTCAGTCGGGTCGCTCCTACGAGCAGTACTTC. Encoded protein: CASSFQSGRSYEQYF.

This rearrangement joins TRBV4-1 to TRBJ2-7; weak D call: TRBD1 (6 bases). The V end was cut by 0 bases, the J end by 2 bases, with 14 bases between. Germline CDR1 MGHRA, CDR2 YSYEKL. The CDR3 is 16 amino acids. Here the CDR3 DNA reads TGCGCCAGCAGCCAAGATTTGGGCAGGGGCCCCTACGAGCAGTACTTC. Protein product: CASSQDLGRGPYEQYF.

This chain uses TRBV5-8 with TRBJ1-5; possibly TRBD1 for D (5 bases). Germline assignment: CDR1 SGHTS and CDR2 YDEGEE. V was pared by 5 bases and J by 5 bases, with 17 bases between. CDR3 size: 15 residues. The CDR3 is CASSYSLTRDQPQHF. The CDR3, as DNA: TGTGCCAGCAGTTATAGCCTTACCAGGGATCAGCCCCAGCATTTT.

This clone occurred once. V is TRBV4-1 and J is TRBJ2-3; D not resolved. Germline V gene data show CDR1 as MGHRA and CDR2 as YSYEKL. This CDR3 contains 15 residues. Trimming pared 0 bases from V and 6 bases from J, leaving 13 bases between. The chain's CDR3 is CASSQERTPGDTQYF. CDR3 nucleotides: TGCGCCAGCAGCCAAGAACGGACCCCTGGGGATACGCAGTATTTT.

The sample holds a few counts of this clone. The same CDR3 can be traced to other DNA sequences in this sample. The rearrangement uses TRBV6-5 and TRBJ1-2; D is possibly TRBD1 (6 bases). Germline CDR1 reads MNHEY; CDR2 reads SVGAGI. The CDR3 loop spans 13 amino acids. V was trimmed by 0 bases and J by 4 bases, leaving 6 bases between them. This chain's CDR3 is CASSYSTGYGYTF. The CDR3 region has the DNA TGTGCCAGCAGTTACTCGACAGGCTATGGCTACACCTTC.

The chain links TRBV25-1 to TRBJ2-3; 8 nucleotides agree with TRBD2. Germline trimming cut 9 bases from V and 6 bases from J; bases unmatched to any gene: 11. CDR3 size: 14 residues. Per germline, CDR1 MGHDK and CDR2 SYGVNS. CDR3 amino acids: CARLPGGGPDTQYF. CDR3 DNA sequence: TGTGCCAGGCTCCCGGGGGGGGGCCCCGATACGCAGTATTTT.

The CDR3 region is CASEPGGDTDTQYF. The CDR3 DNA follows: TGTGCCAGTGAACCCGGGGGGGACACAGATACGCAGTATTTT. V gene TRBV2 combines with J gene TRBJ2-3, with TRBD2 identical over 8 bases. The CDR3 covers 14 residues. Germline loops: CDR1 SNHLY, CDR2 FYNNEI. V shed 9 bases, J shed 2 bases, and the junction held 7 bases outside the gene matches.

This clone was seen only a few times. The chain employs TRBV29-1 and TRBJ2-4, with 9 bases matching TRBD1. The CDR3 totals 13 residues. Trimming removed 7 bases from V and 6 bases from J; junction bases left unmatched: 7. Looked up from germline, CDR1 is SQVTM and CDR2 is ANQGSEA. Here the CDR3 reads CSAPGQGGNIQYF. The DNA of the CDR3 is TGCAGCGCTCCGGGACAGGGCGGAAACATTCAGTACTTC. Drawing the rest from reference TRBV29-1 and TRBJ2-4, the complete variable domain is SAVISQKPSRDICQRGTSLTIQCQVDSQVTMMFWYRQQPGQSLTLIATANQGSEATYESGFVIDKFPISRPNLTFSTLTVSNMSPEDSSIYLCSAPGQGGNIQYFGAGTRLSVL.

The chain couples TRBV18 to TRBJ2-7; no definite D call. Germline CDR1 KGHSH, CDR2 LQKENI. Trimming removed 3 bases from V and 1 base from J, with 7 bases in between. The CDR3 totals 13 residues. CDR3 in amino acids: CASSPVRSYEQYF. The CDR3 bases are TGTGCCAGCTCACCCGTAAGGTCCTACGAGCAGTACTTC.

The chain combines TRBV9 with TRBJ2-5; a weak D match, TRBD2 (6 bases). The germline CDR1 and CDR2 sequences are SGDLS and YYNGEE. The CDR3 runs to 16 residues. Trimming pared 0 bases from V and 5 bases from J, leaving 17 bases between. CDR3 region: CASSVGGTGAGETQYF. Here the CDR3 DNA reads TGTGCCAGCAGCGTAGGGGGGACGGGAGCGGGTGAGACCCAGTACTTC.